This T cell receptor (beta chain) emerged from a study of Graves' ophthalmopathy and Graves' hyperthyroidism. This clonotype was seen just once. The CDR3 covers 14 residues. Deletions cut 8 bases from V and 2 bases from J, with 18 bases between. Germline V gives CDR1 SQVTM, CDR2 ANQGSEA. The sequenced template was RNA, covering the TCR beta CDR3 region. An initial RT-PCR round employing HTBI primers preceded a second-round multiplex PCR. TCRdb recomputed calls from the multiplex PCR reads with MiXCR, one row per CDR3 protein. The table lists hundreds of thousands of distinct CDR3 sequences, just over 40% of them singletons, with roughly 3% in the top ten.

V usage is TRBV29-1 and J usage is TRBJ2-5; tentative D call: TRBD2 (5 bases). The sample comprised peripheral blood. This receptor was obtained from an adult man with Graves' ophthalmopathy. CDR3 protein: CSSRLRAGQETQYF. The DNA of the CDR3 is TGCAGCAGTCGTCTGCGGGCTGGGCAAGAGACCCAGTACTTC.